This is a list of T cell receptor beta chains from one sample in a study of cytomegalovirus exposure and HLA in healthy donors. Generated by immunoSEQ multiplex PCR, the TCRdb table keeps only in-frame clones and is missing some. The sample includes about 180,000 clones, roughly 85% of them seen just once. The source material was PBMCs. These receptors all stem from a middle-aged woman in good health and CMV-seronegative. CDR3s include the opening cysteine and the closing phenylalanine or tryptophan.

TRBJ2-1,17,TRBV7-9,CSSSSHGWAETYNEQFF
TRBJ2-1,17,TRBV2,CASTPRTSGRGRNEQFF
TRBJ2-7,14,TRBV10-1,CASSPPGTGNEQYF
TRBJ2-2,12,TRBV9,CASSPTGGELFF
TRBJ1-3,17,TRBV5-6,CASSLEMGSADGNTIYF
TRBJ1-3,15,TRBV5-1,CASSHGGASGNTIYF
TRBJ2-1,20,TRBV5-4,CASRDGRIAGGRSSYNEQFF
TRBJ2-7,13,TRBV10-3,CAISETGSHEQYF
TRBJ2-7,12,TRBV29-1,CSVLTSAYEQYF
TRBJ2-1,14,TRBV19,CASAGLGTYNEQFF
TRBJ1-5,15,TRBV13,CASSSQGRRNQPQHF
TRBJ2-5,14,TRBV5-1,CASSPTGWEETQYF
NA,14,TRBV7-9,CASSPATKTYEQYF
TRBJ1-2,13,TRBV9,CASSPNLSYGYTF
TRBJ2-1,16,TRBV27,CASSLSGQAFYNEQFF
TRBJ1-4,14,TRBV4-3,CASSQGTGGGKLFF
TRBJ2-2,18,TRBV5-4,CASSLGTGGGRYTGELFF
TRBJ1-5,13,TRBV19,CASSLQGRQPQHF
TRBJ1-5,16,TRBV7-2,CASSVDTVTSNQPQHF
TRBJ2-3,13,TRBV7-6,CASSRDITDTQYF
TRBJ2-3,14,TRBV5-6,CASSLFLGVDTQYF
NA,11,TRBV7-9,CASSFSYEQYF
TRBJ1-5,12,TRBV10-2,CASNQDNQPQHF
TRBJ2-1,14,TRBV29-1,CSVDYGDSYNEQFF
TRBJ2-2,18,TRBV2,CASSEWGSSGGNTGELFF
TRBJ1-2,10,TRBV19,CASGVRGYTF
TRBJ1-5,15,TRBV19,CASSEKTGFNQPQHF
TRBJ1-1,14,TRBV13,CASSFFDGNAEAFF
TRBJ2-5,16,TRBV5-1,CASSLGGLAGWETQYF
TRBJ2-7,11,TRBV6-1,CASRSLYEQYF
TRBJ1-1,13,TRBV7-9,CASSLGPSTEAFF
TRBJ2-1,14,TRBV18,CASSPRGSDNEQFF
TRBJ2-2,11,TRBV10-3,CASQGTGELFF
TRBJ2-1,16,TRBV5-4,CASGIAGGPPYNEQFF
TRBJ1-1,14,TRBV19,CASSKRRRETEAFF
TRBJ2-1,13,TRBV21-1,CASSPRRTGSQFF
TRBJ1-2,13,TRBV6-1,CASSRDRNYGYTF
TRBJ2-3,14,TRBV19,CASSNPGQTDTQYF
TRBJ1-2,14,TRBV5-1,CASSLAEQGSGYTF
NA,15,TRBV7-6,CASSLGPHEVDEQYF
TRBJ1-1,13,TRBV7-9,CASSLDLGGEAFF
TRBJ2-1,16,TRBV30,CAWGFGMPGSTNEQFF
TRBJ1-2,13,TRBV7-9,CASSLRSGYGYTF
TRBJ2-5,15,TRBV4-1,CASSQETGGGETQYF
TRBJ2-7,12,TRBV10-3,CAISGSRYEQYF
TRBJ2-3,15,TRBV5-5,CASSLTGYARYTQYF
TRBJ2-1,15,TRBV30,CAWSVQGTSYNEQFF
TRBJ1-2,16,TRBV6-4,CASSDSRSGQRRGYTF
TRBJ1-2,15,TRBV5-1,CASSLGQGRLYGYTF
TRBJ1-1,13,TRBV7-2,CAGTRTAGTEAFF
TRBJ2-2,15,TRBV28,CASSSTASNTGELFF
TRBJ2-3,15,TRBV11-2,CASSLAGRAPDTQYF